Listed here is a single T cell receptor (beta chain). The sample is drawn from a study of technical replicates of blood from a handful of donors. This table comes from immunoSEQ multiplex PCR, and its TCRdb copy is limited to in-frame clones, with some not included. The sample consists of approximately 87,000 clones, 85% to 95% of them appearing once. Source material: T cells isolated from PBMCs. This clonotype was obtained from a human donor in good health.

CDR3 DNA sequence: TGTGCCAGCAGCTTCACTAGCGGAGTTAGCACAGATACGCAGTATTTT. It codes for CASSFTSGVSTDTQYF. The chain employs TRBV5-5 and TRBJ2-3; the match to TRBD2 covers 8 bases. This CDR3 has 16 residues. In germline, CDR1 is SGHKS, CDR2 YYEKEE (reference sequence). The V segment lost 2 bases and the J segment 0 bases; nucleotides outside the gene matches: 5. Together with reference TRBV5-5 and TRBJ2-3, the CDR3 gives the full variable domain: DAGVTQSPTHLIKTRGQQVTLRCSPISGHKSVSWYQQVLGQGPQFIFQYYEKEERGRGNFPDRFSARQFPNYSSELNVNALLLGDSALYLCASSFTSGVSTDTQYFGPGTRLTVL.